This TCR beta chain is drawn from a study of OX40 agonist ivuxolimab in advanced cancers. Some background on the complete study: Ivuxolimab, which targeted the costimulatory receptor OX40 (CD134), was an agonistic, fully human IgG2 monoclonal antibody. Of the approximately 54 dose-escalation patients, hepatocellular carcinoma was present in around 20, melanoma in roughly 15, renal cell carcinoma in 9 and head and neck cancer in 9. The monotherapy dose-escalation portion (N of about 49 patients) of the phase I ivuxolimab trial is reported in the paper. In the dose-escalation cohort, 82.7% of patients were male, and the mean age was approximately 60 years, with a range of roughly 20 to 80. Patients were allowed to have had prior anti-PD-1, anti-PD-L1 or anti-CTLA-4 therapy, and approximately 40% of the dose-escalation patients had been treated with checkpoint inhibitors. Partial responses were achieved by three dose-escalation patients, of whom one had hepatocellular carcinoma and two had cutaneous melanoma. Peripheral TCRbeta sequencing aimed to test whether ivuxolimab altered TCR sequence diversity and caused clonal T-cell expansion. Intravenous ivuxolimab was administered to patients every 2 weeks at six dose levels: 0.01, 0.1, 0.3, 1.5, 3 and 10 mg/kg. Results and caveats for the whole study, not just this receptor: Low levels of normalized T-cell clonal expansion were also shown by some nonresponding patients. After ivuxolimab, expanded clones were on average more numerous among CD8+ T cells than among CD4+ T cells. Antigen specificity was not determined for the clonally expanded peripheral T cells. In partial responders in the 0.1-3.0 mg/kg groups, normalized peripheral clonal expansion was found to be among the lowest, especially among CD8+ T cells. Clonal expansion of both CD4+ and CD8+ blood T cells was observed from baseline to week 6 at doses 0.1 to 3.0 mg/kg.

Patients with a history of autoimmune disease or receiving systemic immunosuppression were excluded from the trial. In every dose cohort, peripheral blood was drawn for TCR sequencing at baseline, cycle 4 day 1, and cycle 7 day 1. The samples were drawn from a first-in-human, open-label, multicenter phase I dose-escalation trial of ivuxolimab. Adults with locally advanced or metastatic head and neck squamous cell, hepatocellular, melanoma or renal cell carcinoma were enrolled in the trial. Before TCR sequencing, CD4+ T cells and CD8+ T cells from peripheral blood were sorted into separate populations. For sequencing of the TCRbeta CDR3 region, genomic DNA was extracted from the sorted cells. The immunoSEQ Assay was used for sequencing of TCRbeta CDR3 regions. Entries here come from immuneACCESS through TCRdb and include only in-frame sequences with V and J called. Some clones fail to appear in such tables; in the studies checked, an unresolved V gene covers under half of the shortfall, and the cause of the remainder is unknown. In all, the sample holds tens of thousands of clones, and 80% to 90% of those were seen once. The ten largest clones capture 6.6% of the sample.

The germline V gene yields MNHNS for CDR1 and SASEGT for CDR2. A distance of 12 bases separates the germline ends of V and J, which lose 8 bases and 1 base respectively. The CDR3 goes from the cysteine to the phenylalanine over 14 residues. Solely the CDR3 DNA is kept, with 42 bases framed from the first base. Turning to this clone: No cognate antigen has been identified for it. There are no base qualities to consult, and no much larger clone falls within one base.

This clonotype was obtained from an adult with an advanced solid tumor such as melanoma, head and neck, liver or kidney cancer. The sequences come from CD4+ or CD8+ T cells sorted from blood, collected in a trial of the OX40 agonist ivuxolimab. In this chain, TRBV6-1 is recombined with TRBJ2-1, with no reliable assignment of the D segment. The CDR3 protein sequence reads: CASPGWWSYNEQFF. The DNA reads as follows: TGTGCCAGCCCTGGATGGTGGTCCTACAATGAGCAGTTCTTC.